This TCR beta chain derives from a study of control samples from healthy donors and cancer patients. Sequencing used immunoSEQ multiplex PCR; TCRdb keeps in-frame clones, though not all of them. The data contain roughly 120,000 clones, around 89% of them singletons. The CDR3 is made up of 15 amino acids. J gave up 6 bases and V 4 bases, and 7 bases lay outside the gene matches. Germline CDR1 SGHDN, CDR2 FVKESK. This sequence joins TRBV14 and TRBJ1-4; 8 nucleotides agree with TRBD1. The source material was PBMCs. This TCR came from a woman in her 50s with colorectal cancer. CDR3 in amino acids: CASSPALDRDEKLFF. The CDR3 DNA reads TGTGCCAGCAGCCCCGCGCTGGACAGGGATGAAAAACTGTTTTTT.